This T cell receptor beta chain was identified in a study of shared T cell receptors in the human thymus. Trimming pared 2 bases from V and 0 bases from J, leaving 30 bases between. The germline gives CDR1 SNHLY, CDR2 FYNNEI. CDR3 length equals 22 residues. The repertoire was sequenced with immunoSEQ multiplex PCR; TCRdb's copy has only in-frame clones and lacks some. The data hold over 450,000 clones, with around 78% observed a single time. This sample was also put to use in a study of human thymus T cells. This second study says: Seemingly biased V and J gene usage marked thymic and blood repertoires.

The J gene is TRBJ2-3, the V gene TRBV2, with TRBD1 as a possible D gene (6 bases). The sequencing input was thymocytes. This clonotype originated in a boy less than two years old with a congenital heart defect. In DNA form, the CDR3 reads TGTGCCAGCAGTGAAAGGACAGCCGCCGGAGAGATCCTAGCTCCTAGCACAGATACGCAGTATTTT. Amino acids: CASSERTAAGEILAPSTDTQYF.